Listed below are T cell receptor beta chains from one sample, sequenced in a study of regulatory T cells in long-lasting Graves disease. TCRdb re-derived calls from the multiplex PCR reads in MiXCR, one entry per CDR3 protein. This table holds approximately 440,000 distinct CDR3 sequences, about a sixth found once. These data also featured in a second study, about T cells in Graves' hyperthyroidism and ophthalmopathy.

The sequencing here drew on peripheral blood mononuclear cells (PBMCs), taken at new diagnosis, from a patient treated with antithyroid drugs. The source is a man aged 35 to 55 with Graves disease. The CDR3 runs from the conserved cysteine through the conserved F or W. D genes are given only for firm matches. Expanded clones get a size class; other rows say once, few or many, or leave the size out.

J,D,length,size,V,CDR3,DNA
TRBJ2-3,.,13,many,TRBV2,CASKGLPTDTQYF,TGTGCCAGCAAGGGACTTCCTACAGATACGCAGTATTTT
TRBJ2-1,.,11,many,TRBV5-1,CASTIQNEQFF,TGCGCCAGCACCATTCAGAATGAGCAGTTCTTC
TRBJ2-7,.,15,few,TRBV9,CASSTTGTGLYEQYF,TGTGCCAGCAGCACCACCGGGACGGGACTCTACGAGCAGTACTTC
TRBJ2-3,.,14,many,TRBV3-1,CASSRRQTTDTQYF,TGTGCCAGCAGCCGACGACAGACAACAGATACGCAGTATTTT
TRBJ2-1,TRBD2,15,few,TRBV20-1,CSAGGPGLAGNEQFF,TGCAGTGCTGGGGGACCGGGACTAGCGGGCAATGAGCAGTTCTTC
TRBJ2-3,TRBD1,13,many,TRBV11-2,CATSGQLTDTQYF,TGTGCCACCTCGGGACAGCTCACAGATACGCAGTATTTT
TRBJ2-5,.,14,few,TRBV19,CASSMEDFRETQYF,TGTGCCAGTAGTATGGAGGACTTCCGGGAGACCCAGTACTTC
TRBJ2-3,.,12,many,TRBV24-1,CATSISPDTQYF,TGTGCCACCAGTATCAGCCCGGATACGCAGTATTTT
TRBJ1-1,.,17,.,TRBV19,CASSIFQGRMVNTEAFF,TGTGCCAGTAGTATTTTCCAGGGCCGAATGGTGAACACTGAAGCTTTCTTT
TRBJ1-1,.,15,.,TRBV6-2/TRBV6-3,CASSYEFRGNTEAFF,TGTGCCAGCAGTTACGAGTTCAGGGGAAACACTGAAGCTTTCTTT
TRBJ1-4,.,18,.,TRBV5-1,CASRRVAQSYTDNEKLFF,TGCGCCAGCAGGAGGGTAGCGCAGTCCTATACAGACAATGAAAAACTGTTTTTT
TRBJ2-7,.,13,many,TRBV12-3/TRBV12-4,CASSSGGPGEQYF,TGTGCCAGCAGCTCGGGGGGCCCTGGCGAGCAGTACTTC
TRBJ2-1,.,13,few,TRBV4-2,CASSQARNNEQFF,TGTGCCAGCAGCCAAGCGCGGAACAATGAGCAGTTCTTC
TRBJ1-6,TRBD1,14,many,TRBV28,CASRGGTGDSPLHF,TGTGCCAGCAGGGGGGGGACAGGGGATTCACCCCTCCACTTT